Shown below are 24 T cell receptor beta chains from a single sample sequenced in a study of vaccination and CD4 T cells after COVID-19. What these receptors recognize is not known. The Oncomine TCR Beta short-read assay was applied to DNA of cultured CD4+ T cells. TCRdb processed the PCR reads anew with MiXCR; each CDR3 protein has one entry. The sample shows under 15,000 distinct CDR3 sequences, around 43% of them seen only once. As to treatment: roughly nine-day PBMC culture with coronavirus spike peptide pools or control peptides (ViraFEST assay). Sample: CD4+ T cells from blood, cultured in vitro. These receptors originate from a human donor who had recovered from COVID-19.

This clonotype was recorded only once. The gene calls are TRBV30 and TRBJ1-5; no clear D gene. Germline CDR1 is GTSNPN and CDR2 is SVGIG (reference sequence). V lost 0 bases to trimming and J lost 2 bases, with 11 bases between them. This CDR3 spans 15 amino acids. CDR3 in DNA: TGTGCCTGGAGTGTCGCCAGCCTTGGCAATCAGCCCCAGCATTTT. Its protein product is CAWSVASLGNQPQHF.

This clonotype appeared once. This chain connects TRBV6-5 to TRBJ1-1; D uncertain. The CDR3 loop spans 11 amino acids. CDR1 is MNHEY, CDR2 SVGAGI, per germline. The V end lost 0 bases, the J end lost 11 bases, and 7 bases lay between the germline ends. In DNA, the CDR3 is TGTGCCAGCAGTTACTCGGGTCTTGCTTTCTTT. Its protein product is CASSYSGLAFF.

In the case of this clonotype: A read error may account for a junction end that differs from germline. The chain has TRBV12-3 or TRBV12-4 and TRBJ1-1; D not resolved. This CDR3 has 13 residues. CDR3 sequence: CASSPAGPREASF. The DNA for the CDR3 is TGTGCCAGCAGTCCCGCCGGGCCGAGAGAGGCTTCCTTT.

This rearrangement joins TRBV7-2 to TRBJ2-6; maybe TRBD2 (5 bases). The CDR3 sequence is 17 residues long. Per the germline V gene, CDR1 is SGHTA and CDR2 is FQGNSA. V was clipped by 1 base and J by 0 bases, with 10 bases between them. CDR3 protein: CASSLGSGSSGANVLTF. DNA of the CDR3: TGTGCCAGCAGCTTAGGATCTGGGAGCTCTGGGGCCAACGTCCTGACTTTC.

This chain connects TRBV28 to TRBJ2-6; 7 positions match TRBD1. In germline, CDR1 is MDHEN, CDR2 SYDVKM. There are 15 residues in the CDR3. V gave up 3 bases and J gave up 2 bases; unmatched junction bases: 1. CDR3 sequence reads: CASSFTGAGANVLTF. CDR3 nucleotide sequence: TGTGCCAGCAGTTTTACAGGGGCTGGGGCCAACGTCCTGACTTTC.

The chain employs TRBV25-1 and TRBJ2-6; a possible D gene is TRBD1 (6 bases). V gave up 6 bases and J gave up 1 base, with 13 bases separating them. Germline V gene data show CDR1 as MGHDK and CDR2 as SYGVNS. This CDR3 comprises 16 residues. The CDR3 nucleotides read TGTGCCAGCAGCCAGGGGCTCTTATCTGGGGCCAACGTCCTGACTTTC. Residues: CASSQGLLSGANVLTF.

This clonotype showed up just a few times. V and J are TRBV7-2 and TRBJ2-1; 7 bases agree with TRBD2. The germline CDR1 and CDR2 sequences are SGHTA and FQGNSA. The CDR3 is made up of 16 amino acids. Trimming took 1 base from V and 0 from J; bases not matched to a gene: 3. CDR3 sequence reads: CASSLVGGSSYNEQFF. In DNA form, the CDR3 reads TGTGCCAGCAGCTTAGTCGGGGGGAGCTCCTACAATGAGCAGTTCTTC. The variable domain in full, with the rest retrieved from reference TRBV7-2 and TRBJ2-1, is GAGVSQSPSNKVTEKGKDVELRCDPISGHTALYWYRQSLGQGLEFLIYFQGNSAPDKSGLPSDRFSAERTGGSVSTLTIQRTQQEDSAVYLCASSLVGGSSYNEQFFGPGTRLTVL.

This clonotype was found a few times. V is TRBV20-1 and J is TRBJ1-1; unclear D gene. CDR3 length: 12 amino acids. Germline V lookup: CDR1 DFQATT, CDR2 SNEGSKA (reference sequence). Deletions cut 2 bases from V and 10 bases from J, with 14 bases between. Written as DNA, the CDR3 is TGCAGTGCTAGACTAGATAGTAGTGGAGCTTTCTTT. Translated, it gives CSARLDSSGAFF.

V and J are TRBV18 and TRBJ2-1; a weak D match, TRBD1 (6 bases). Germline V gene data show CDR1 as KGHSH and CDR2 as LQKENI. The length of the CDR3 is 16 residues. V shed 0 bases and J shed 4 bases, with 13 bases lying between them. The CDR3 nucleotides are TGTGCCAGCTCACCACCGCGACTAAGGGGGTACAATGAGCAGTTCTTC. This sequence encodes CASSPPRLRGYNEQFF.

The chain is built from TRBV4-2 and TRBJ2-7; tentatively, D is TRBD2 (5 bases). With 4 bases removed from V and 3 bases from J, the gap between germline ends came to 7 bases. The CDR3 totals 12 residues. Germline V gene lookup returns CDR1 LGHNA and CDR2 YNFKEQ. CDR3 amino acids: CASSPTSYEQYF. The CDR3, as DNA: TGTGCCAGCAGCCCCACTAGCTACGAGCAGTACTTC.

This clonotype came up a few times. The chain joins TRBV20-1 to TRBJ1-1; D gene ambiguous. V was clipped by 0 bases and J by 2 bases, with 13 bases between them. Germline values: CDR1 DFQATT, CDR2 SNEGSKA (reference sequence). The CDR3 is 15 amino acids. DNA for the CDR3: TGCAGTGCTAGAGATATCGCCAGGACTAACACTGAAGCTTTCTTT. As protein: CSARDIARTNTEAFF.

The table lists this clonotype with a few counts. The chain carries TRBV7-9 and TRBJ2-3; D not certain. This CDR3 region has 16 residues. Trimming took 5 bases from V and 3 from J, leaving 18 bases between them. Germline-derived CDR1 and CDR2 are SEHNR and FQNEAQ (reference sequence). The CDR3 coding sequence is TGTGCCAGCAGCCCACTATACCTAAGAGGAACAGATACGCAGTATTTT. Translation: CASSPLYLRGTDTQYF.

This clonotype was observed a handful of times. The genes are TRBV6-1 and TRBJ2-7, with 7 bases lining up with TRBD1. Looked up from germline, CDR1 is MNHNS and CDR2 is SASEGT. The junction had 5 bases not matched to a gene; V was cut back by 3 bases and J by 0 bases. The CDR3 loop spans 15 amino acids. Here the CDR3 reads CASSDSGQASYEQYF. The CDR3, as DNA: TGTGCCAGCAGTGACTCCGGACAGGCCTCCTACGAGCAGTACTTC.

The rearrangement links TRBV6-1 to TRBJ2-1, with a tentative D call TRBD1 (6 bases). The CDR3 runs to 15 residues. Germline V lookup: CDR1 MNHNS, CDR2 SASEGT. The ends were cut back, 7 bases at V and 2 bases at J, with 15 bases in the middle. The CDR3 DNA follows: TGTGCCAGCACCAGAACGGACAGACCCTACAATGAGCAGTTCTTC. Its protein is CASTRTDRPYNEQFF.

J is TRBJ1-1 and V is TRBV7-2; the D gene is possibly TRBD1 (5 bases). This CDR3 comprises 15 residues. The germline V gene encodes CDR1 SGHTA and CDR2 FQGNSA. Trimming removed 1 base from V and 3 bases from J, with 12 bases in between. CDR3 in amino acids: CASSLVPGGDTEAFF. In DNA form, the CDR3 reads TGTGCCAGCAGCTTAGTGCCGGGGGGAGACACTGAAGCTTTCTTT.

This chain connects TRBV29-1 to TRBJ1-2; maybe TRBD1 (5 bases). CDR3 length equals 13 residues. V shed 3 bases and J shed 5 bases, with 13 bases lying between them. CDR1 and CDR2 from the germline V gene are SQVTM and ANQGSEA. The CDR3 sequence: CSVDRVGRYGYTF. Written as DNA, the CDR3 is TGCAGCGTTGACAGGGTAGGACGATATGGCTACACCTTC.

The rearrangement joins TRBV6-1 to TRBJ1-5, with D perhaps TRBD1 (6 bases). The CDR3 runs 16 residues. Trimming took 5 bases from V and 2 from J, leaving 16 bases between them. Germline V lookup: CDR1 MNHNS, CDR2 SASEGT. The CDR3: CASSPVQGKGNQPQHF. In DNA, the CDR3 is TGTGCCAGCAGTCCGGTACAGGGAAAGGGCAATCAGCCCCAGCATTTT.

This clonotype was observed a handful of times. The V call is TRBV6-5, the J call TRBJ2-4; possible D gene TRBD1, 6 bases. Germline V gives CDR1 MNHEY, CDR2 SVGAGI. The CDR3 contains 16 residues. V was pared by 6 bases and J by 1 base, with 16 bases between. CDR3 in DNA: TGTGCCAGCAGCTACAGGGCCACCCGGGCCAAAAACATTCAGTACTTC. Its translation: CASSYRATRAKNIQYF.

The chain carries TRBV7-7 and TRBJ2-5; 7 bases match TRBD1. CDR1 SSHAT and CDR2 FNYEAQ come from the germline V gene (reference sequence). V trimming: 0 bases; J trimming: 4 bases; junction bases outside the gene matches: 8. The CDR3 is 16 residues long. The CDR3 reads CASSLAQTGIGETQYF. CDR3 sequence (DNA): TGTGCCAGCAGCTTAGCGCAGACAGGGATAGGAGAGACCCAGTACTTC.

The chain couples TRBV6-1 to TRBJ1-2, with D tentatively TRBD1 (5 bases). Germline V gene data show CDR1 as MNHNS and CDR2 as SASEGT. The CDR3 runs to 16 residues. V lost 7 bases, J lost 5 bases, and 23 bases lay in between. DNA for the CDR3: TGTGCCAGCACCGAAAGGACAACCGAAAAAACTTATGGCTACACCTTC. Translation gives CASTERTTEKTYGYTF.

The rearrangement links TRBV29-1 to TRBJ1-2, with a weak D call TRBD1 (5 bases). Germline-derived CDR1 and CDR2 are SQVTM and ANQGSEA. V lost 3 bases and J lost 4, with 9 bases in between. The CDR3 consists of 12 residues. The DNA of the CDR3 is TGCAGCGTTGATCAGGGCTTCTATGGCTACACCTTC. It is translated as CSVDQGFYGYTF.

This chain joins TRBV2 and TRBJ1-1; 11 bases align to TRBD1. The germline V gene has CDR1 SNHLY and CDR2 FYNNEI. Trimming took 3 bases from V and 13 from J; bases not matched to a gene: 19. CDR3 size: 17 residues. The CDR3 DNA sequence: TGTGCCAGCAGTGACCAACGCGGGACAGGGGGGTCACTTCGGGATTTCTTT. This sequence encodes CASSDQRGTGGSLRDFF.

The sample holds a few counts of this clonotype. CDR3 DNA sequence: TGTGCCAGCAGTTTATACAGGGATAGCAATCAGCCCCAGCATTTT. Translating gives CASSLYRDSNQPQHF. The genes are TRBV28 and TRBJ1-5; the D gene is possibly TRBD1 (6 bases). This CDR3 spans 15 amino acids. The ends were cut back, 1 base at V and 0 bases at J, with 7 bases in the middle. Germline CDR1 is MDHEN and CDR2 is SYDVKM.

This clonotype has only a few counts. J is TRBJ1-1 and V is TRBV11-3; the match to TRBD1 covers 7 bases. V trimming: 5 bases; J trimming: 7 bases; junction bases outside the gene matches: 7. Germline CDR1 SGHNT, CDR2 YENEEA. CDR3 length: 13 residues. In nucleotides, the CDR3 is TGTGCCAGCAGCGTAACAGGGGCTCGTGAAGCTTTCTTT. This encodes CASSVTGAREAFF.